Following are 5 T cell receptor beta chains from one sample sequenced in a study of blood T cell repertoires in COVID-19 (dated by TCRdb to 2020 to 2022). The method was the immunoSEQ multiplex PCR assay. Entries here come from immuneACCESS through TCRdb and include only in-frame sequences with V and J called. Some clones fail to appear in such tables; in the studies checked, an unresolved V gene covers under half of the shortfall, and the cause of the remainder is unknown. A total of about 120,000 clones appear in this sample, approximately 90% of them only once. The top ten hold under 35% of the sample. Sequenced sample: peripheral blood. The receptors originated from a man aged 65 to 85 with active or convalescent COVID-19.

The rearrangement uses TRBV2 and TRBJ1-3, with D perhaps matching TRBD1 (6 bases). V lost 4 bases and J 2 bases, leaving 9 bases between the germline ends. The CDR3 sequence is 14 residues long. The germline V gene encodes CDR1 SNHLY and CDR2 FYNNEI. CDR3 nucleotides: TGTGCCAGCAGTGTACAGGGTACTGGAAACACCATATATTTT. It codes for CASSVQGTGNTIYF.

The V call is TRBV28, the J call TRBJ2-4, with 7 bases identical to TRBD1. V shed 5 bases and J 6 bases; nucleotides not matched to a gene: 16. The CDR3 sequence is 17 residues long. Germline V gene sequence: CDR1 MDHEN, CDR2 SYDVKM. The CDR3 here is CASSNPLLPGQRNIQYF. The CDR3 bases are TGTGCCAGCAGTAACCCTCTACTTCCGGGACAGAGAAACATTCAGTACTTC. The whole variable domain, filled in from reference TRBV28 and TRBJ2-4, reads DVKVTQSSRYLVKRTGEKVFLECVQDMDHENMFWYRQDPGLGLRLIYFSYDVKMKEKGDIPEGYSVSREKKERFSLILESASTNQTSMYLCASSNPLLPGQRNIQYFGAGTRLSVL.

The V gene is TRBV7-9, the J gene TRBJ1-3; D unresolved. Germline lookup yields CDR1 SEHNR and CDR2 FQNEAQ (reference sequence). The CDR3 is made up of 15 amino acids. V was clipped by 1 base and J by 0 bases, with 7 bases between them. For the CDR3, the DNA is TGTGCCAGCAGCTTAGGTGCCTACTCTGGAAACACCATATATTTT. This codes for CASSLGAYSGNTIYF.

This sequence joins TRBV15 and TRBJ2-2; no clear D. Trimming pared 5 bases from V and 1 base from J, leaving 8 bases between. This CDR3 is 14 amino acids long. Germline V gene sequence: CDR1 LNHNV, CDR2 YYDKDF (reference sequence). The CDR3 DNA reads as TGTGCCACCAGCCCAAGGAGGAACACCGGGGAGCTGTTTTTT. Protein product: CATSPRRNTGELFF.

This chain connects TRBV5-1 to TRBJ2-1; tentatively, D is TRBD2 (5 bases). Trimming left V 6 bases short and J 5 bases short, with 18 bases between. CDR3 length: 15 amino acids. Germline loops: CDR1 SGHRS, CDR2 YFSETQ. CDR3: CASTRDGSLNNEQFF. CDR3 sequence (DNA): TGCGCCAGCACTAGAGATGGGAGTTTGAACAATGAGCAGTTCTTC.